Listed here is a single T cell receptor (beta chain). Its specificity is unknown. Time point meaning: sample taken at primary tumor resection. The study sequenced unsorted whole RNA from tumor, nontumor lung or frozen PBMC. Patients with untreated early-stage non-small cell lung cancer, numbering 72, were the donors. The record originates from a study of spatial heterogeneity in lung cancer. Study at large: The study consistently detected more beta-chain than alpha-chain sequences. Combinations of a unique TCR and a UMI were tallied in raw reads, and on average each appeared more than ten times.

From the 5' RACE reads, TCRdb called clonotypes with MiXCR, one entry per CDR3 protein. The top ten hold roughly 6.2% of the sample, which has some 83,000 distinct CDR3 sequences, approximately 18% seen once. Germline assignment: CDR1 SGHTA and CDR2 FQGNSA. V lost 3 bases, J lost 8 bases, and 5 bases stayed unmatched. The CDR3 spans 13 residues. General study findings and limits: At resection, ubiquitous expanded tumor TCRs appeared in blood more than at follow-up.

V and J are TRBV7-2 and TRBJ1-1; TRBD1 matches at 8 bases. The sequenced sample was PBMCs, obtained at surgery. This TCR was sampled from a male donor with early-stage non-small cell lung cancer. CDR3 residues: CASSFGTGREAFF. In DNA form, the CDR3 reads TGTGCCAGCAGCTTCGGGACAGGAAGGGAAGCTTTCTTT.